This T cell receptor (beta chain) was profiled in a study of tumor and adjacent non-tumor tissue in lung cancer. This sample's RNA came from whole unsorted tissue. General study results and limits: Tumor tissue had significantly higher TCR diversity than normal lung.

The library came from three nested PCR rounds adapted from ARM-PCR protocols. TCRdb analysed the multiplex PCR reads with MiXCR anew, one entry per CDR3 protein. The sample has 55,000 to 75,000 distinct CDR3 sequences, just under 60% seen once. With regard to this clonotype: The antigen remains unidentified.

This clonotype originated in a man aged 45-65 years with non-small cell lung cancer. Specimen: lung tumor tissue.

For the CDR3, the DNA is TGTGCCAGCAGATCGAGCGGGAGGGCCTTGGAAGAGCAGTACTTC. Translating it yields CASRSSGRALEEQYF. The chain employs TRBV12-3 or TRBV12-4 and TRBJ2-7; 10 bases are a match to TRBD2. The CDR3 runs 15 residues. The V gene end was trimmed by 6 bases and the J gene end by 7 bases; junction bases not matched to a gene: 12.